One T cell receptor beta chain is described in this entry. This clone was counted ten times or more. Its antigen target is currently unknown. No per-base quality is available; no much larger clone lies one base away. The CDR3 numbers 10 residues from cysteine through phenylalanine. The CDR3 DNA has 30 bases and is translated from base 1. Cut back by 7 bases and 14 bases, the V and J ends lie 17 bases apart. CDR1 and CDR2, per the germline V gene, are SQVTM and ANQGSEA. Synthetic TCR analog templates were spiked into each PCR to estimate absolute template abundance from read counts. In FFPE tumors, housekeeping genes were amplified and quantified as a way to estimate usable DNA and compute T cell fraction. The immunoSEQ assay was used to amplify TCRbeta CDR3 regions from genomic DNA with bias-controlled V and J gene primers. Sequencing of rearranged TCRbeta segments was performed at approximately 20X coverage. In the authors' own workflow: Sequencing errors were corrected by clustering, and CDR3s were annotated against IMGT so that V, D and J genes could be assigned. Only productive TCRbeta rearrangements were used in downstream analyses, excluding out-of-frame or stop-codon sequences. Clonality was computed as one minus Shannon entropy normalized by the log of the number of unique productive sequences. Clones differing between time points or between blood and tumor were identified by Fisher's exact test with Benjamini-Hochberg correction at adjusted p below 0.01. The clones in this table, taken by TCRdb from immuneACCESS, are in-frame only. Not every clone is retained; where verified, under half of the shortfall comes from an unresolved V gene, and the cause of the rest is unknown. The V and J calls and the clone size are those of that table, but D and trimming were determined from the DNA. Here the sample has about 36,000 clones; about a third occur a single time. The ten largest clones add up to approximately 9% of the sample.

This entry comes from a study of PD-L1 blockade in urothelial cancer (dated by TCRdb to 2016 to 2017). For the wider study: All patients started therapy in about 2014 and received atezolizumab 1,200 mg intravenously every 3 weeks. About 90% of the 29 patients were males with bladder-origin urothelial cancer, and about 60% of the roughly 29 reported a prior smoking history. An ECOG performance status of 0 or 1 was recorded for the patients, and 0 to 3 prior chemotherapy regimens had been received by the patients. Tumor samples gave a median of around 1,400 T cells and about a thousand unique TCRs, with a median clonality of roughly 0.096 and T cell proportion of roughly 0.1. The study was an exploratory multi-omic analysis of somatic, immune and clinical correlates of response to PD-L1 blockade with atezolizumab in urothelial cancer. TCR sequencing covered pretreatment tumor samples and matched, serially collected peripheral blood taken before and after atezolizumab treatment. Durable clinical benefit meant progression-free survival longer than 6 months, and TCR features were also tested against progression-free and overall survival. In the same patients who had TCR sequencing, pretreatment tumors also underwent whole exome sequencing and RNA sequencing. Eight to ten patients achieved durable clinical benefit and approximately 19 did not. Pretreatment blood TCR-seq was available for twenty-nine patients, at least one posttreatment blood collection was obtained for 24 patients, and tumor TCR-seq was available for 24 patients. Tumors from two patients failed quality control and three patients lacked available tumor, so five were excluded from tumor TCR analyses.

Sample time point, as interpreted from the label and publication: pretreatment tumor sample. The cohort comprised fewer than 35 patients with locally advanced or metastatic urothelial carcinoma treated at Memorial Sloan Kettering on a trial protocol. All tumor tissue used for sequencing was obtained before atezolizumab dosing. The Qiagen DNeasy Blood extraction kit was used to purify genomic DNA from total PBMCs and tumor samples. Points the paper makes about the study in general: Among patients with durable benefit, tumor-associated TCR clones showed greater expansion in peripheral blood 3 weeks after treatment started (n ≈ 21, p = 0.022). The tumor samples were FFPE and were not collected immediately before treatment, and because only one sample per patient was used, heterogeneity may have been missed. A higher proportion of tumor-infiltrating T lymphocytes was found in patients with durable benefit (n ≈ 22, Mann-Whitney p = 0.047). Because of the small sample size (n ≈ 31) and the many exploratory analyses performed, the results are intended to be regarded as hypothesis-generating.

This receptor was taken from a man in his sixties with urothelial cancer. This material consisted of tumor tissue, taken before atezolizumab (anti-PD-L1) treatment. The sequence joins TRBV29-1 to TRBJ1-1; the D gene lacks a confident call. The CDR3: CSARTSMYFF. The DNA reads TGCAGCGCCCGGACCTCGATGTACTTCTTT.